Below are 7 T cell receptor beta chains sequenced from a single sample in a study of T cell responses to AZD1222 COVID-19 vaccine. Repertoires were generated with immunoSEQ multiplex PCR, while TCRdb's copy carries only in-frame clones and drops some. Here the sample spans tens of thousands of clones, around 86% being singletons. Source: peripheral blood, taken on day 0 of AZD1222 vaccination. The receptors stem from an adult in good health.

The chain links TRBV5-1 to TRBJ1-4; D perhaps matches TRBD1 (5 bases). The CDR3 is 15 amino acids. Germline V gene lookup returns CDR1 SGHRS and CDR2 YFSETQ. V dropped 4 bases and J dropped 7 bases, with 17 bases sitting between them. As DNA, the CDR3 is TGCGCCAGCAGCCAAGCTGGGACGAGTACTGAAAAACTGTTTTTT. This gives the protein CASSQAGTSTEKLFF.

This clone came up a few times. V and J are TRBV12-5 and TRBJ1-2; 7 bases line up with TRBD1. The CDR3 contains 13 residues. Germline-derived CDR1 and CDR2 are LGHNT and FRNRAP. The junction had 5 bases not matched to a gene; V was cut back by 2 bases and J by 8 bases. The CDR3 DNA follows: TGTGCTAGTGGTTTGCCTCAGGGGGGCGGCTACACCTTC. This gives the protein CASGLPQGGGYTF. Together with reference TRBV12-5 and TRBJ1-2, the CDR3 gives the full variable domain: DARVTQTPRHKVTEMGQEVTMRCQPILGHNTVFWYRQTMMQGLELLAYFRNRAPLDDSGMPKDRFSAEMPDATLATLKIQPSEPRDSAVYFCASGLPQGGGYTFGSGTRLTVV.

The rearrangement uses TRBV20-1 and TRBJ1-2; 7 bases are a match to TRBD1. V gave up 6 bases and J gave up 5 bases; unmatched junction bases: 3. CDR3 length: 11 residues. The germline V gene has CDR1 DFQATT and CDR2 SNEGSKA (reference sequence). This chain's CDR3 is CSAPGGYGYTF. Written as DNA, the CDR3 is TGCAGTGCCCCAGGGGGGTATGGCTACACCTTC.

The V and J genes are TRBV18 and TRBJ1-2; D might be TRBD1 (6 bases). The CDR3 has 15 residues. CDR1 and CDR2 (germline): KGHSH, LQKENI. Trimming stripped 2 bases from V and 1 base from J, with 11 bases between. The CDR3 loop is CASSPMGANNYGYTF. The CDR3 DNA reads TGTGCCAGCTCACCAATGGGGGCTAATAACTATGGCTACACCTTC.

This clone was observed once. The chain joins TRBV20-1 to TRBJ2-1; D is perhaps TRBD1 (5 bases). CDR1 is DFQATT and CDR2 is SNEGSKA in the germline V gene (reference sequence). V was trimmed by 7 bases and J by 6 bases, leaving 10 bases between them. The CDR3 extends over 11 amino acids. The CDR3 DNA follows: TGCAGTGTCACTGGGGCCAATGAGCAGTTCTTC. The encoded protein is CSVTGANEQFF.

This clone was counted a single time. The same CDR3 also results from other DNA sequences found in this sample. The genes are TRBV7-3 and TRBJ2-3; D unclear. The V end lost 0 bases, the J end lost 6 bases, and 4 bases lay between the germline ends. CDR3 length: 12 residues. Germline CDR1 reads SGHTA; CDR2 reads FQGTGA. The CDR3 DNA reads as TGTGCCAGCAGCTTAACTGGGGATACGCAGTATTTT. Its translation is CASSLTGDTQYF.

This chain joins TRBV9 and TRBJ2-2; D is tentatively TRBD1 or TRBD2 (5 bases each). The CDR3 is 15 amino acids. V was shortened by 1 base and J by 2 bases, with 9 bases between the two germline ends. The germline gives CDR1 SGDLS, CDR2 YYNGEE. CDR3 loop: CASSVQGVNTGELFF. The CDR3 DNA is TGTGCCAGCAGCGTACAGGGAGTTAACACCGGGGAGCTGTTTTTT. The full variable domain, with the rest looked up from reference TRBV9 and TRBJ2-2, is DSGVTQTPKHLITATGQRVTLRCSPRSGDLSVYWYQQSLDQGLQFLIQYYNGEERAKGNILERFSAQQFPDLHSELNLSSLELGDSALYFCASSVQGVNTGELFFGEGSRLTVL.